This passage covers 4 T cell receptor beta chains from one sample sequenced in a study of identical twins. In TCRdb, the 5' RACE reads were re-called with MiXCR into one record per CDR3 protein. The sample consists of a few hundred thousand distinct CDR3 sequences, 8.5% to 10% of them appearing once. Source material: naive T cells sorted from blood. These receptors came from a woman aged 50 to 60 in good health.

As to this clonotype: It may be a read error: a sequence one base away is much more abundant. V is TRBV12-3 or TRBV12-4 and J is TRBJ2-4; maybe TRBD2 (7 bases). The CDR3 spans 16 residues. Trimming took off 1 base at V and 11 bases at J, with 21 bases between the two ends. The DNA of the CDR3 is TGTGCCAGCAGTTTAGGGTCTAGCGGTTTCAGGGGCCTTCAGTACTTC. It specifies CASSLGSSGFRGLQYF.

The chain recombines TRBV4-1 with TRBJ2-3; 14 bases fit TRBD2. Germline V gene lookup returns CDR1 MGHRA and CDR2 YSYEKL. CDR3 length: 15 amino acids. Trimming took 8 bases from V and 5 from J; bases not matched to a gene: 6. CDR3 nucleotides: TGCGCCAGCCAACGACTAGCGGGAGGGGAAGATACGCAGTATTTT. Translating gives CASQRLAGGEDTQYF.

This clonotype was detected many times. The chain has TRBV6-5 and TRBJ2-7; D possibly corresponds to TRBD1 (5 bases). V lost 5 bases and J 6 bases, leaving 14 bases between the germline ends. Per the germline V gene, CDR1 is MNHEY and CDR2 is SVGAGI. This CDR3 contains 13 residues. The CDR3 region has the DNA TGTGCCAGCAGTCAAACGACAGTCTCCGAGCAGTACGTC. This translates into CASSQTTVSEQYV.

This clonotype was counted a few times. This chain uses TRBV5-1 with TRBJ2-7; 10 positions agree with TRBD1. Per germline, CDR1 SGHRS and CDR2 YFSETQ. This CDR3 has 21 residues. The J segment lost 1 base and the V segment lost 4 bases, leaving 23 bases of the junction unmatched. Here the CDR3 reads CASSLRSPGQGSLNPSYEQYF. The CDR3 DNA follows: TGCGCCAGCAGCCTGAGATCCCCGGGACAGGGGTCGCTTAATCCATCCTACGAGCAGTACTTC.